This TCR beta chain derives from a study of shared clonotypes between healthy human individuals. Germline V gene data show CDR1 as SGHDT and CDR2 as YYEEEE. The CDR3 loop spans 15 amino acids. Trimming stripped 1 base from V and 1 base from J, with 8 bases between. Using immunoSEQ multiplex PCR, the repertoire was profiled, and TCRdb retains in-frame clones only, with some absent. The sample holds some 500,000 clones, 79% seen once. This TCR was sampled from a woman between 40 and 55 years old in good health. Some clones in this sample may be carry-over from other donors' samples. The specimen was PBMCs. The chain recombines TRBV5-6 with TRBJ2-2, with D unclear. The CDR3 region is CASSLHYLNTGELFF. The CDR3 DNA reads as TGTGCCAGCAGCTTGCACTACCTGAACACCGGGGAGCTGTTTTTT.